These 22 T cell receptor beta chains share one sample of origin, sequenced in a study of shared clonotypes between healthy human individuals. Measured with immunoSEQ multiplex PCR; TCRdb has only the in-frame clones, and not every one. The sample consists of 150,000 to 200,000 clones, 65% to 80% of them appearing once. Sequencing was carried out using memory CD4+ T cells sorted from blood. Noted subset: CD45RA-negative fraction. The receptor source for this set is a man in his thirties or forties in good health.

This clone was observed a handful of times. The chain couples TRBV30 to TRBJ1-1, with D hard to call. Germline CDR1 GTSNPN, CDR2 SVGIG (reference sequence). Trimming shortened V by 8 bases and J by 0 bases, and 10 bases separated the two germline ends. This CDR3 region has 12 residues. CDR3 in DNA: TGTGCCGCAGGAAAGATGAACACTGAAGCTTTCTTT. Translation gives CAAGKMNTEAFF. Supplemented by reference TRBV30 and TRBJ1-1, the full variable domain reads SQTIHQWPATLVQPVGSPLSLECTVEGTSNPNLYWYRQAAGRGLQLLFYSVGIGQISSEVPQNLSASRPQDRQFILSSKKLLLSDSGFYLCAAGKMNTEAFFGQGTRLTVV.

CDR3 loop: CASSPGGRDYGYTF. CDR3 bases: TGTGCCAGCAGCCCTGGGGGTAGAGACTATGGCTACACCTTC. The V and J genes are TRBV7-9 and TRBJ1-2; a possible D gene is TRBD1 (5 bases). Trimming removed 5 bases at V and 3 bases at J, with 13 bases between. The germline V gene has CDR1 SEHNR and CDR2 FQNEAQ (reference sequence). The CDR3 contains 14 residues.

The rearrangement links TRBV5-6 to TRBJ2-1, with D unclear. The V gene's germline CDR1 is SGHDT and CDR2 YYEEEE. Trimming removed 2 bases from V and 3 bases from J, with 9 bases in between. The CDR3 totals 14 residues. CDR3 nucleotide sequence: TGTGCCAGCAGCTTTTGGGCTTTCTACAATGAGCAGTTCTTC. The encoded protein is CASSFWAFYNEQFF.

In its sample, this clone was seen a few times. The chain has TRBV4-3 and TRBJ2-1, with 9 positions matching TRBD1. This CDR3 comprises 14 residues. Germline lookup yields CDR1 LGHNA and CDR2 YSLEER. After removal of 4 bases from V and 6 bases from J, the junction contained 4 bases not matched to a gene. CDR3 loop: CASSLGQGRNEQFF. In DNA form, the CDR3 reads TGCGCCAGCAGCCTCGGACAGGGGCGCAATGAGCAGTTCTTC.

Many counts were recorded for this clone. The chain joins TRBV27 to TRBJ2-7; D tentatively reads TRBD1 or TRBD2 (5 bases each). With 2 bases removed from V and 2 bases from J, the gap between germline ends came to 10 bases. Germline V gene sequence: CDR1 MNHEY, CDR2 SMNVEV (reference sequence). CDR3 length: 14 residues. This chain's CDR3 is CASSLPGRPYEQYF. In DNA form, the CDR3 reads TGTGCCAGCAGTTTACCGGGACGCCCCTACGAGCAGTACTTC.

V is TRBV7-8 and J is TRBJ2-3; 7 bases are shared with TRBD2. Germline-derived CDR1 and CDR2 are SGHVS and FQNEAQ. Trimming at V came to 0 bases and at J to 0 bases, leaving 3 bases not matched to a gene. This CDR3 region has 16 residues. CDR3 sequence: CASSLALAASTDTQYF. The DNA of the CDR3 is TGTGCCAGCAGCTTAGCTCTAGCGGCAAGCACAGATACGCAGTATTTT.

This clone appeared a few times. In nucleotides, the CDR3 is TGTGCCAGCAGCCATGGAGGCGGGAGTTTGGAGCAGTTCTTC. The encoded protein is CASSHGGGSLEQFF. The chain recombines TRBV11-3 with TRBJ2-1, with TRBD2 matching 7 bases. Germline CDR1 is SGHNT and CDR2 is YENEEA. This CDR3 contains 14 residues. V gave up 5 bases and J gave up 10 bases; unmatched junction bases: 11.

This clone was counted only a few times. This chain links TRBV28 with TRBJ2-5, with 7 bases that match TRBD2. The junction had 11 bases not matched to a gene; V was cut back by 8 bases and J by 5 bases. CDR3 length equals 14 residues. Germline CDR1 MDHEN, CDR2 SYDVKM. The CDR3 protein is CASSGGGSYETQYF. CDR3 DNA: TGTGCCAGCTCCGGTGGCGGGAGCTATGAGACCCAGTACTTC.

V gene TRBV28 combines with J gene TRBJ2-6; the match to TRBD1 covers 9 bases. Germline CDR1 MDHEN, CDR2 SYDVKM. This CDR3 is 18 amino acids long. V trimming: 4 bases; J trimming: 2 bases; junction bases outside the gene matches: 9. The CDR3 here is CASSSTQGALAGANVLTF. The CDR3 nucleotides are TGTGCCAGCAGTTCCACACAGGGGGCTCTGGCTGGGGCCAACGTCCTGACTTTC.

The rearrangement uses TRBV2 and TRBJ1-3; D is perhaps TRBD1 (5 bases). Trimming took 4 bases from V and 0 from J, leaving 13 bases between them. This CDR3 region has 16 residues. Looked up from germline, CDR1 is SNHLY and CDR2 is FYNNEI. The CDR3 region has the DNA TGTGCCAGCAGTGCGAGGCGGGACCCCTCTGGAAACACCATATATTTT. Translation: CASSARRDPSGNTIYF.

A remark on this clone: This sample also contains other DNA sequences that code for the same CDR3. V usage is TRBV18 and J usage is TRBJ2-2, with D hard to call. From germline, CDR1 is KGHSH and CDR2 LQKENI. CDR3 size: 12 residues. V gave up 3 bases and J gave up 5 bases, with 4 bases separating them. DNA for the CDR3: TGTGCCAGCTCACCTCGAACCGGGGAGCTGTTTTTT. The encoded protein is CASSPRTGELFF.

This clone was picked up one time. Here the CDR3 DNA reads TGTGCCAGCAGCTTAGAGGCAGGTTATGGCTACACCTTC. Translating gives CASSLEAGYGYTF. The J gene is TRBJ1-2, the V gene TRBV7-3; no clear D. Trimming stripped 2 bases from V and 5 bases from J, with 9 bases between. The germline CDR1 and CDR2 sequences are SGHTA and FQGTGA. The CDR3 has 13 residues.

The chain combines TRBV5-1 with TRBJ2-1; D not resolved. The CDR3 is made up of 13 amino acids. Looked up from germline, CDR1 is SGHRS and CDR2 is YFSETQ. V lost 0 bases to trimming and J lost 4 bases, with 5 bases between them. The CDR3 DNA follows: TGCGCCAGCAGCTTGGACGGGTACAATGAGCAGTTCTTC. Residues: CASSLDGYNEQFF.

This clone was counted a few times. The chain carries TRBV7-6 and TRBJ2-6; D is ambiguous. Germline V CDR1 and CDR2: SGHVS, FNYEAQ. The V and J ends lost 4 bases and 4 bases respectively, with 8 bases between them. There are 14 residues in the CDR3. Written as DNA, the CDR3 is TGTGCCAGCAGCTCGACGCCGGGGGCCAACGTCCTGACTTTC. This translates into CASSSTPGANVLTF.

The gene calls are TRBV7-6 and TRBJ2-1; D perhaps matches TRBD2 (6 bases). Between the trimmed V and J ends, which lost 0 bases and 4 bases, there was a span of 10 bases. Germline V gene sequence: CDR1 SGHVS, CDR2 FNYEAQ. The CDR3 is 15 residues long. Written as DNA, the CDR3 is TGTGCCAGCAGCTTAGCTGGCGGGAAATACAATGAGCAGTTCTTC. Translation: CASSLAGGKYNEQFF.

V and J are TRBV7-8 and TRBJ1-5; D remains unclear. This CDR3 is built from 14 residues. Germline lookup yields CDR1 SGHVS and CDR2 FQNEAQ. The germline V and J ends were trimmed by 1 base and 6 bases, with 10 bases remaining between them. CDR3 sequence reads: CASSLGPGGQPQHF. CDR3 nucleotides: TGTGCCAGCAGCTTAGGGCCGGGCGGTCAGCCCCAGCATTTT. The full variable domain, with the rest looked up from reference TRBV7-8 and TRBJ1-5, is GAGVSQSPRYKVAKRGQDVALRCDPISGHVSLFWYQQALGQGPEFLTYFQNEAQLDKSGLPSDRFFAERPEGSVSTLKIQRTQQEDSAVYLCASSLGPGGQPQHFGDGTRLSIL.

This chain uses TRBV5-6 with TRBJ1-3, with no clear D. Trimming pared 2 bases from V and 3 bases from J, leaving 12 bases between. The CDR3 runs to 15 residues. Germline V gives CDR1 SGHDT, CDR2 YYEEEE. The CDR3 coding sequence is TGTGCCAGCAGCTTCTGGGGATTAGGTGGAAACACCATATATTTT. As protein: CASSFWGLGGNTIYF. The full variable domain, with the rest looked up from reference TRBV5-6 and TRBJ1-3, is DAGVTQSPTHLIKTRGQQVTLRCSPKSGHDTVSWYQQALGQGPQFIFQYYEEEERQRGNFPDRFSGHQFPNYSSELNVNALLLGDSALYLCASSFWGLGGNTIYFGEGSWLTVV.

The chain combines TRBV5-1 with TRBJ2-5; D perhaps matches TRBD2 (5 bases). This CDR3 contains 13 residues. Trimming left V 4 bases short and J 4 bases short, with 11 bases between. CDR1 SGHRS and CDR2 YFSETQ come from the germline V gene. The CDR3 spells CASSGTGLETQYF. In DNA form, the CDR3 reads TGCGCCAGCAGCGGAACGGGGTTAGAGACCCAGTACTTC.

The chain couples TRBV9 to TRBJ2-7; no clear D gene. Deletions cut 0 bases from V and 2 bases from J, with 9 bases between. CDR3 length: 14 residues. Per the germline V gene, CDR1 is SGDLS and CDR2 is YYNGEE. CDR3 in amino acids: CASSVGLEPYEQYF. For the CDR3, the DNA is TGTGCCAGCAGCGTAGGGTTGGAGCCCTACGAGCAGTACTTC.

The CDR3 DNA reads as TGTGCCAGCTCACCAGGGGGGGAAGAGACCCAGTACTTC. It specifies CASSPGGEETQYF. This sequence joins TRBV18 and TRBJ2-5; the match to TRBD2 covers 7 bases. The CDR3 is 13 residues long. Unmatched junction bases numbered 0, after V lost 2 bases and J lost 3 bases. CDR1 KGHSH and CDR2 LQKENI come from the germline V gene.

In its sample, this clone was seen once. The chain is built from TRBV28 and TRBJ1-1; D is ambiguous. The CDR3 is 14 amino acids. Trimming cost V 3 bases and J 1 base, with 9 bases left between them. Germline V gene data show CDR1 as MDHEN and CDR2 as SYDVKM. CDR3 bases: TGTGCCAGCAGTTTCGACGGATCGAACACTGAAGCTTTCTTT. Its protein is CASSFDGSNTEAFF.

The table lists this clone with a count of one. V usage is TRBV19 and J usage is TRBJ2-3; possible D gene TRBD1, 6 bases. The CDR3 has 13 residues. V shed 7 bases and J shed 2 bases, with 10 bases lying between them. Germline V gene lookup returns CDR1 LNHDA and CDR2 SQIVND (reference sequence). CDR3: CASKDSPTDTQYF. The CDR3 DNA sequence: TGTGCCAGTAAGGACAGTCCCACAGATACGCAGTATTTT. The full variable domain, with the rest looked up from reference TRBV19 and TRBJ2-3, is DGGITQSPKYLFRKEGQNVTLSCEQNLNHDAMYWYRQDPGQGLRLIYYSQIVNDFQKGDIAEGYSVSREKKESFPLTVTSAQKNPTAFYLCASKDSPTDTQYFGPGTRLTVL.